The clone carrying this T cell receptor beta chain was seen a handful of times. Its matching antigen is unknown. Regions amplified from RNA transcripts were the TCR beta CDR3 regions. In the first-round RT-PCR of the TCR CDR3, the HTBI primer set was used. TCRdb fed the multiplex PCR reads into MiXCR, producing one record per CDR3 protein. Of about 460,000 distinct CDR3 sequences in the sample, under 25% are singletons; the top ten hold 45% to 55%. The V gene end was trimmed by 1 base and the J gene end by 6 bases; junction bases not matched to a gene: 5. The CDR3 runs 15 residues. CDR1 is LNHNV and CDR2 is YYDKDF in the germline V gene (reference sequence). Ophthalmopathy patients all had a Clinical Activity Score of at least 3, a NOSPECS grade of at least 4 and disease under 3 months old. Clinicians diagnosed patients from clinical symptoms, serum thyroxine and TRAb, thyroid ultrasound and orbital computed tomography.

The sample originates from a study of T cells in Graves' hyperthyroidism and ophthalmopathy. Study-level results: Most thyroid clonotypes with frequency above 0.001 were detected in blood.

The rearrangement joins TRBV15 to TRBJ1-5; 8 bases line up with TRBD1. The receptor's source is an older woman with Graves' ophthalmopathy. The sample consisted of blood. The chain's CDR3 is CATSRVRGRGQPQHF. CDR3 sequence (DNA): TGTGCCACCAGCAGAGTCAGGGGGCGAGGTCAGCCCCAGCATTTT.